Listed below are T cell receptor beta chains from one sample, sequenced in a study of T-cell reconstitution after alpha-beta-depleted transplantation in children. TCRdb re-called the PCR reads through MiXCR, storing one row per CDR3 protein. Here the sample spans about 500,000 distinct CDR3 sequences, roughly 11% being singletons. Sample: PBMCs, mostly from graft donor cells, taken 180 days after TCRalphabeta/CD19-depleted stem cell transplant. The receptor set was obtained from a female patient aged 2 to 10 who had a stem cell transplant for aplastic anemia, so the T cells may come from the graft donor. CDR3s include the opening cysteine and the closing phenylalanine or tryptophan. A D gene is named only where the DNA matches it firmly. Rows may omit the clone size; those that give it use once, few, many or a size class.

j_gene: TRBJ2-1; d_gene: TRBD2; v_gene: TRBV15; abundance: -; CDR3nt: TGTGCCACCAGCCGAAGCGGGGCCTCCTACAATGAGCAGTTCTTC; CDR3aa: CATSRSGASYNEQFF
j_gene: TRBJ2-5; d_gene: TRBD2; v_gene: TRBV10-3; abundance: few; CDR3nt: TGTGCCATCAAGCGGGGGGCGCTTGAGGCGGAGACCCAGTACTTC; CDR3aa: CAIKRGALEAETQYF
j_gene: TRBJ2-1; d_gene: -; v_gene: TRBV7-9; abundance: few; CDR3nt: TGTGCCAGCAGCACTTTCGGTGCTGGGCCGGGCGATGAGCAGTTCTTC; CDR3aa: CASSTFGAGPGDEQFF
j_gene: TRBJ2-3; d_gene: TRBD1; v_gene: TRBV18; abundance: few; CDR3nt: TGTGCCAGCTCACCGGGACAGGGCGCCTGGACGCAGTATTTT; CDR3aa: CASSPGQGAWTQYF
j_gene: TRBJ2-3; d_gene: -; v_gene: TRBV19; abundance: few; CDR3nt: TGTGCCAGTACGGGACGGATGTCTCGCACAGATACGCAGTATTTT; CDR3aa: CASTGRMSRTDTQYF
j_gene: TRBJ1-1; d_gene: TRBD1; v_gene: TRBV29-1; abundance: few; CDR3nt: TGCAGCGTCCGCAGGACAGGGACGGGTAGCACTGAAGCTTTCTTT; CDR3aa: CSVRRTGTGSTEAFF
j_gene: TRBJ2-5; d_gene: -; v_gene: TRBV7-2; abundance: -; CDR3nt: TGTGCCAGCAGTGGGACCCTGGGGGCCCAGTACTTC; CDR3aa: CASSGTLGAQYF
j_gene: TRBJ2-5; d_gene: TRBD2; v_gene: TRBV12-3/TRBV12-4; abundance: many; CDR3nt: TGTGCCAGCAGTCAAGGGACTAGCGGGAGGGCCCCGGTAGAGACCCAGTACTTC; CDR3aa: CASSQGTSGRAPVETQYF
j_gene: TRBJ2-5; d_gene: TRBD2; v_gene: TRBV19; abundance: -; CDR3nt: TGTGCCAGTAGTAACAGCGGGAGATCCCAAGAGACCCAGTACTTC; CDR3aa: CASSNSGRSQETQYF
j_gene: TRBJ2-5; d_gene: TRBD1; v_gene: TRBV7-8; abundance: few; CDR3nt: TGTGCCAGCAGCGGGCGACAGGGGGCAGAGACCCAGTACTTC; CDR3aa: CASSGRQGAETQYF
j_gene: TRBJ1-5; d_gene: TRBD1; v_gene: TRBV12-3/TRBV12-4; abundance: -; CDR3nt: TGTGCCAGCAGTGCAAGACAGGGTGGCAATCAGCCCCAGCATTTT; CDR3aa: CASSARQGGNQPQHF
j_gene: TRBJ2-5; d_gene: TRBD2; v_gene: TRBV15; abundance: -; CDR3nt: TGTGCCACCAGCAGAGCGGGACTAGCGGGAGGGGTCCCCGAGACCCAGTACTTC; CDR3aa: CATSRAGLAGGVPETQYF
j_gene: TRBJ2-2; d_gene: TRBD1; v_gene: TRBV10-3; abundance: few; CDR3nt: TGTGCCATCAGTGAGGTGACAGGGCGGAACACCGGGGAGCTGTTTTTT; CDR3aa: CAISEVTGRNTGELFF
j_gene: TRBJ1-2; d_gene: -; v_gene: TRBV28; abundance: few; CDR3nt: TGTGCCAGCAGTTTATTCCCGCGGGGCTATGGCTACACCTTC; CDR3aa: CASSLFPRGYGYTF
j_gene: TRBJ2-1; d_gene: -; v_gene: TRBV6-2/TRBV6-3; abundance: -; CDR3nt: TGTGCCAGCAGTTATCCGAGACTAGGGGGCAGTGAGGAGTTCTTC; CDR3aa: CASSYPRLGGSEEFF
j_gene: TRBJ2-4; d_gene: -; v_gene: TRBV5-1; abundance: many; CDR3nt: TGCGCCAGCAGCTTGGCCGGGGCCAAAAACATTCAGTACTTC; CDR3aa: CASSLAGAKNIQYF
j_gene: TRBJ2-7; d_gene: TRBD1; v_gene: TRBV7-8; abundance: -; CDR3nt: TGTGCCAGCAGCTTAGCCGTGGGACAGGGGCGATACGAGCAGTACTTC; CDR3aa: CASSLAVGQGRYEQYF
j_gene: TRBJ1-1; d_gene: -; v_gene: TRBV14; abundance: -; CDR3nt: TGTGCCAGCAGCGCCGGACGCGGGGGCACTGAAGCTTTCTTT; CDR3aa: CASSAGRGGTEAFF